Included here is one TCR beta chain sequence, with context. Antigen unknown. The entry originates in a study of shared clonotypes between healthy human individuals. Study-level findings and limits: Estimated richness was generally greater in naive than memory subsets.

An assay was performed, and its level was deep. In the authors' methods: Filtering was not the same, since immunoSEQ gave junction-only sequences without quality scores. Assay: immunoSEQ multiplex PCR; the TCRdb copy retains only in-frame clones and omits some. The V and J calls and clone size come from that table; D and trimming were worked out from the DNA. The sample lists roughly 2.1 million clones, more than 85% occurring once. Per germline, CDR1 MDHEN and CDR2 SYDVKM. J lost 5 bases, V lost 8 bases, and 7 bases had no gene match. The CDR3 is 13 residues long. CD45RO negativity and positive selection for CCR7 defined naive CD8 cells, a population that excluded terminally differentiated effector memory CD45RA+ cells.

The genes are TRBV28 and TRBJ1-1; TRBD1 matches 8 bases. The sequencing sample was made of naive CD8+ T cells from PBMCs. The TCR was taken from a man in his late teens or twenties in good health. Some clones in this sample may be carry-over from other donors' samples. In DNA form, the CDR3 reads TGTGCCAGCGGACAGGGAAGAAGGACTGAAGCTTTCTTT. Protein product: CASGQGRRTEAFF.